This T cell receptor (beta chain) was sequenced during a study of blood T cell repertoires in COVID-19. Across the whole study: The study drew acute and convalescent COVID-19 samples from the United States, Italy and Spain.

The method was immunoSEQ multiplex PCR; TCRdb's version includes in-frame clones alone and lacks a portion of them. The table includes about 240,000 clones, around 86% detected once. Germline V CDR1 and CDR2: SGHRS, YFSETQ. This CDR3 has 13 amino acids. J lost 9 bases, V lost 2 bases, and 4 bases had no gene match. The sequence was obtained from a woman aged 55-70 years with active or convalescent COVID-19. The chain couples TRBV5-1 to TRBJ2-3, with 9 positions matching TRBD2. The sequenced material came from peripheral blood. The DNA of the CDR3 is TGCGCCAGCAGCTTTAGACTAGCGGACACGCAGTATTTT. It encodes CASSFRLADTQYF.